Here is one T cell receptor beta chain with its context. Antigen: not known. The data derive from a study of cytomegalovirus exposure and HLA in healthy donors. Whole-study results and caveats: There were 150 to 200 TCR beta chains listed as cytomegalovirus-associated. One variant, a missense change in DCLRE1C, was linked in a later analysis to TCR beta V- and J-gene trimming. Reported results showed that the classifier diagnosed cytomegalovirus status with high specificity and sensitivity.

13 Jbeta primers and 60 Vbeta primers were used for the PCR. The repertoire was sequenced with immunoSEQ multiplex PCR; TCRdb's copy has only in-frame clones and lacks some. This table has 210,000 or so clones, 70% to 85% appearing once. The CDR3 is 14 amino acids. Losses at the gene ends were 3 bases for V and 11 bases for J; bases not matched to a gene: 12. The germline gives CDR1 LNHDA, CDR2 SQIVND (reference sequence). The chain uses TRBV19 and TRBJ1-1; 7 bases map to TRBD1. Sequencing was carried out using PBMCs. The TCR sequence derives from a woman in her thirties or forties in good health and CMV-seronegative. This chain's CDR3 is CASSIRDSAGVAFF. The CDR3 DNA reads as TGTGCCAGTAGTATTAGGGACAGCGCCGGAGTGGCTTTCTTT.